This TCR beta chain derives from a study of shared T cell receptors in the human thymus. Libraries were prepared by immunoSEQ multiplex PCR; TCRdb keeps only in-frame clonotypes and omits some of them. The sample records about 730,000 clones, 70% to 90% being singletons. These data are also associated with another study on human thymus T cells. That source reports: The thymus was resected at corrective cardiac surgery.

The sample was thymocytes. The receptor was isolated from a girl in the first two years of life with a congenital heart defect.

The CDR3 here is CASSPQKDRHQPQHF. The CDR3 bases are TGTGCCAGCAGTCCCCAGAAGGACAGACATCAGCCCCAGCATTTT. J is TRBJ1-5 and V is TRBV27; D perhaps matches TRBD1 (6 bases). This CDR3 spans 15 amino acids. Germline V lookup: CDR1 MNHEY, CDR2 SMNVEV (reference sequence). The V end was cut by 5 bases, the J end by 5 bases, with 16 bases between.